This T cell receptor (beta chain) was profiled in a study of a mutant IDH1 vaccine in newly diagnosed glioma. Across the whole study: Vaccination began 4-6 weeks post radiotherapy alone, or with temozolomide cycles. Treated patients, about 60% male and around 40% female, averaged around 40 years of age.

Findings and limits, study-wide: Vaccination induced immune responses in approximately 93% of patients. Pseudoprogression showed no apparent link to changes in top peripheral T cell clonotypes.

Remarks on this clone: Antigen: not known.

Generated by immunoSEQ multiplex PCR, the TCRdb table keeps only in-frame clones and is missing some. This sample has roughly 36,000 clones, with more than 75% found just once. Time point here: week 23, last vaccination. A 20-mer mutant IDH1 peptide at 300 ug was injected subcutaneously with topical imiquimod. The sequenced sample was PBMCs, obtained from a glioma patient whose treatment included an IDH1 peptide vaccine. This TCR was sampled from a man aged 40-55 years with glioma.

For the CDR3, the DNA is TGTGCCAGCTCACCGGGGGGAGGCAGCAATCAGCCCCAGCATTTT. It specifies CASSPGGGSNQPQHF. This chain uses TRBV18 with TRBJ1-5, with TRBD1 as a possible D gene (5 bases). Trimming cost V 3 bases and J 1 base, with 10 bases left between them. The CDR3 spans 15 residues. Germline V gene lookup returns CDR1 KGHSH and CDR2 LQKENI.